A single T cell receptor beta chain is shown here with its context. The specificity of this receptor is unknown. The input lacks base qualities; no much larger clone sits a single base away. This sample is drawn from a study of cytomegalovirus exposure and HLA in healthy donors listed by TCRdb under 2017. About the full investigation: An earlier analysis of approximately 550 of the donors reported 250 to 300 Gb of sequence data and more than 90 million unique TCR beta sequences from 150 million to 200 million T cells. Genome-wide SNP genotypes for about 65% of the 666 donors were used in a later genetic analysis, which treated that subset as a discovery cohort. Because of strong linkage in the cohort, roughly 5 DR-DQ haplotypes were treated as single units for association and clustering. About 320 gigabases of sequencing data and some 85 million unique TCR sequences were included in an early release covering around 600 HLA-typed donors. The study aimed to test whether cataloging public T cell receptors could reveal signatures of past pathogen exposure. Both class I and class II loci were covered by HLA typing, at four-digit resolution. In addition to the first cohort of around 670 subjects, a separate validation cohort of 130 or so different subjects was used. The study used immunosequencing to profile the T cell repertoires of approximately 650 subjects and linked those repertoires to cytomegalovirus serostatus. On average, around 230,000 unique TCR beta nucleotide sequences were sequenced per donor among fewer than 500 genotyped donors of the cohort, with approximately 18% of those sequences being non-productive. A later analysis re-analyzed previously published TCR beta repertoires from about 600 donors and added high-resolution HLA genotyping to study TCR occurrence patterns. The study combined high-throughput TCR immunosequencing, statistical association of individual TCRs with disease status, and machine learning to predict cytomegalovirus infection status. The number of donors typed differed by locus, with roughly 629-640 for A, B, C, DRB1 and DQB1, around 560 for DQA1, over 600 for DPA1, and about 450 for DPB1. Rather than using new phenotypic data, the later analysis identified candidate immune exposures from TCR beta sequences and from how often those sequences occurred across donors. An earlier analysis of around 540 of the donors applied high-throughput TCR beta sequencing to assess whether each TCR beta V gene segment acted as functional or pseudogenic. Every discovery cohort repertoire had been produced on one sequencing platform. Donor age, sex, ethnicity and CMV serostatus were compiled together with the repertoire data. Of the 350 to 450 genotyped donors, 65% to 90% were placed in the genetic ancestry cluster associated with self-reported Caucasian donors.

The germline V gene provides CDR1 SNHLY and CDR2 FYNNEI. V gives up 4 bases and J gives up 4 bases, and the segment between their germline ends measures 19 bases. Its CDR3 holds 16 amino acids, cysteine through phenylalanine. This entry keeps only the CDR3 DNA: 48 bases, framed from base 1. The cohort was made up of several hundred healthy bone marrow donors. Cohort members were all nominally healthy when sampled, although unrecorded immune exposures were likely present. The donor was CMV seronegative and was included in the group of several hundred seronegative cohort members. A peripheral blood sample was collected from each donor, and TCR beta sequencing was performed on peripheral blood mononuclear cells. Genomic DNA extraction from the blood cell samples was performed with the Qiagen DNeasy Blood Extraction Kit. The investigation overall reported the following: Assigning TCR associations to individual alleles was difficult when HLA alleles, especially DR and DQ, strongly co-occurred. A group of highly shared sequence variants was considered likely to be a technical artifact of the sequencing pipeline. Immune exposure information for the cohort was limited to CMV serostatus. The classifier was reported to diagnose cytomegalovirus status with high specificity and sensitivity in both the original cohort and the validation cohort. The presence/absence analyses assumed that sequencing depth was roughly uniform across donors, and that assumption may not be true. Some IMGT-functional V segments, including TRBV6-2 and TRBV6-3, could not be distinguished by the 87-base-pair reads and were therefore excluded. In a later analysis, TCR association rates were found to vary across HLA loci, with the most associated TCRs seen for DRB1 alleles and the fewest for HLA-C alleles. According to a later genetic analysis, donors in an Asian-associated ancestry cluster had fewer N-insertions in productive TCRs than the approximately 710-donor mean. In a later genetic analysis, a missense DCLRE1C variant was associated with V-gene and J-gene trimming of TCR beta chains, and the association was replicated in an independent cohort. At a false discovery rate of 0.05, a later analysis linked about 16,000 TCR beta sequences to specific HLA alleles. A further reported finding was that TCR beta sequences accurately predicted the HLA-A and HLA-B alleles for most subjects in the first cohort. Three of the identified cytomegalovirus-associated TCR beta chains were confirmed in vitro to be specific for cytomegalovirus antigens. Correlated functional status among segregating V segments might be attributable to linkage disequilibrium, but an unknown experimental factor could not be ruled out. According to a later analysis, parvovirus B19, influenza, CMV and Epstein-Barr virus appeared linked to several top co-occurrence clusters. In an earlier analysis of about 600 of the donors, most TCR beta V segments appeared in productive rearrangements about 87% or about 30% of the time, broadly matching IMGT annotations. The cohort was sequenced for TCR beta chains only, and without alpha or paired-chain data the features that could be detected were limited. In the study, some 160 TCR beta chains were listed as associated with cytomegalovirus. The authors suggested that the approach could potentially be generalized to other disease states and immunological phenotypes. A later analysis found that HLA-associated TCR beta chains were more clonally expanded and had lower generation probabilities than equally common non-associated chains. Across donors, most TCR sequences were observed very rarely, whereas some public TCRs were present in many individuals. A later analysis found that most CMV-associated TCR beta chains appeared HLA-restricted, with HLA associations seemingly driven largely by CMV exposure. Because some donors lacked HLA typing at each locus, the association tests relied only on the typed subset. Because counts were too low, approximately 15 rarely observed V segments, including chromosome 9 orphons, were excluded from the earlier analysis of around 640 of the donors.

The library was prepared using the immunoSEQ multiplex PCR assay. A mixture of 60 forward primers for TCR Vbeta segments and 13 reverse primers for TCR Jbeta segments was used in the multiplex PCR. The CDR3 region of rearranged TCR beta genes was amplified from genomic DNA with a multiplex PCR assay. The amplified TCR beta libraries were sequenced on the Illumina HiSeq System as 87-base-pair reads. The source study handled its data this way. A later analysis counted tens of millions of unique TCR beta chains across the 650 to 800 repertoires, and around 9.9 million of these chains were shared by at least two donors. A nearest-neighbor algorithm error-corrected the raw reads and collapsed the reads into unique sequences, merging closely related sequences to remove PCR and sequencing errors. CDR3 sequences were aligned to IMGT reference sequences to assign V, D and J gene segments. For a sequence to be retained, at least a six-nucleotide match to both a V gene segment and a J gene segment was required. Rearrangements were called productive when the CDR3 lacked stop codons and stayed in frame with V and J; all others were non-productive. Following IMGT convention, CDR3 was defined as the stretch from the second conserved V-encoded cysteine up to the conserved J-encoded phenylalanine. Sequences without an unambiguous match to a single V gene segment were excluded from the earlier analysis of about 640 of the donors. An earlier analysis of about 590 of the donors classified V segments as functional when productive rearrangements were above 56.7% and as segregating when the standard deviation between donors was above 5%. To diagnose cytomegalovirus status from the catalog of TCR beta chain sequences, a statistical classification framework was built. A later analysis assigned V and J genes by comparing TCR nucleotide sequences with IMGT/GENE-DB human TR gene sequences. A later analysis assigned CDR3 sequences and most-parsimonious VDJ recombination scenarios with the TCRdist pipeline. In a later analysis, each TCR beta chain was defined by its CDR3 amino acid sequence together with its V-gene family, and reads without a unique V-gene family were excluded. As a way to deal with suspected cross-contamination and a sequencing artifact, a later analysis dropped nearly 600 nucleotide sequences that were highly shared and had low generation probability. In a later analysis, a clonal expansion index was calculated for each public chain from normalized within-repertoire ranks of inferred template counts. In a later analysis, generation probabilities were computed with a VDJ recombination model fitted to out-of-frame rearrangements, and the resulting probabilities were checked against IGoR. A later analysis scored TCR-TCR, TCR-HLA and TCR-CMV co-occurrence with hypergeometric tests, applying a repertoire-size bias correction to TCR pairs. A later analysis estimated false discovery rates by permuting HLA or CMV assignments 20 times. In a later analysis, co-occurring TCRs were grouped using DBSCAN, with TCRdist sequence similarity added in when clustering inside HLA-allele-positive subsets. For co-occurrence clustering, repertoires with fewer than 30,000 or more than 120,000 public chains were excluded, along with about five repertoires with anomalous nucleotide sharing. In its TCRdb copy, this immuneACCESS table keeps in-frame sequences only and misses some clones. Where compared with another copy, unresolved V genes explain less than half of these, and the others have no known cause. V, J and clone size derive from that table, while D and trimming were established from the DNA sequence. This sample gives about 170,000 clones in total; roughly 80% of them show up just once. Clones ranked in the top ten supply 0.7% to 0.95% of the sample.

The V and J genes are TRBV2 and TRBJ1-2; a tentative D match to TRBD1 spans 5 bases. The sample consisted of PBMCs. This TCR derives from a woman in her late teens or twenties in good health and CMV-seronegative. Here the CDR3 is given as CASSVRTQVPLYGYTF. The nucleotide sequence reads TGTGCCAGCAGTGTCCGAACACAGGTGCCCCTCTATGGCTACACCTTC.